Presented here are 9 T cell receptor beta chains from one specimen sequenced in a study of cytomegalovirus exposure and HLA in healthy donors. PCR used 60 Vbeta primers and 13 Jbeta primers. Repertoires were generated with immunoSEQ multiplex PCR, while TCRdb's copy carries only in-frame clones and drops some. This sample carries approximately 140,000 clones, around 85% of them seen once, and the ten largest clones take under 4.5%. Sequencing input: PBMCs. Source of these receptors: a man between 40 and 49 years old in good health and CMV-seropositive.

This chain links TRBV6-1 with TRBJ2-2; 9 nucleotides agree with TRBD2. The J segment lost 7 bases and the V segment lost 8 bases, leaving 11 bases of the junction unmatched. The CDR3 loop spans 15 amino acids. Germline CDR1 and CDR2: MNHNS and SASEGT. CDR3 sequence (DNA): TGTGCCAGCCTCTCGGTAGCGGGAGCCATCGGGGAGCTGTTTTTT. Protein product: CASLSVAGAIGELFF.

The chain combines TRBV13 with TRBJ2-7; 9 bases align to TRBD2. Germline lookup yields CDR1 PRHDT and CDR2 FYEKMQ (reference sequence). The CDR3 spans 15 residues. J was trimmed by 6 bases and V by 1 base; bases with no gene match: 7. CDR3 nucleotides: TGTGCCAGCAGCTTAGCTCGCGGGAGGGCCGCCGAGCAGTACTTC. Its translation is CASSLARGRAAEQYF.

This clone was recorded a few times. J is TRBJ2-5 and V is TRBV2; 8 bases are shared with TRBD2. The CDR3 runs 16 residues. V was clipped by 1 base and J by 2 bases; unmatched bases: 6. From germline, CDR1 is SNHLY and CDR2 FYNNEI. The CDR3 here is CASSEESRGAQETQYF. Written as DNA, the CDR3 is TGTGCCAGCAGTGAAGAGTCGCGGGGGGCGCAAGAGACCCAGTACTTC.

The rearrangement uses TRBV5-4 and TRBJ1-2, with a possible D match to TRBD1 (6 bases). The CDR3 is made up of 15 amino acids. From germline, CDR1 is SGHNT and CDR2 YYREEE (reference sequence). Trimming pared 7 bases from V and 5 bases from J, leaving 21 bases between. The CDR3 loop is CASQLNTGREYGYTF. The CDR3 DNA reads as TGTGCCAGCCAATTAAACACAGGGAGGGAGTATGGCTACACCTTC.

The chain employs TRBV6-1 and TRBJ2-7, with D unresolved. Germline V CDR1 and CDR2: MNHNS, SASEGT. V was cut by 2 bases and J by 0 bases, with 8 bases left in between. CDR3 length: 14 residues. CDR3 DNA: TGTGCCAGCAGTGAATTGGAGAACTCCTACGAGCAGTACTTC. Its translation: CASSELENSYEQYF.

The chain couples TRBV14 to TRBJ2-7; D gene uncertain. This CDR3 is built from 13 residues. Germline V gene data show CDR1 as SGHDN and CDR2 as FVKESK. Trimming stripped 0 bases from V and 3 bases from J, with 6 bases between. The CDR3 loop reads CASSQENNYEQYF. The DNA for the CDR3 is TGTGCCAGCAGCCAAGAAAACAACTACGAGCAGTACTTC.

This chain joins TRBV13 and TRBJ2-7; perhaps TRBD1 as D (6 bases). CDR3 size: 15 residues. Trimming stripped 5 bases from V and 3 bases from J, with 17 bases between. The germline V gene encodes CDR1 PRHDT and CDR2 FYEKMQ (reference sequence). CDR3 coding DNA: TGTGCCAGCAGCCGAGACAGGCAAAAGGACTACGAGCAGTACTTC. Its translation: CASSRDRQKDYEQYF.

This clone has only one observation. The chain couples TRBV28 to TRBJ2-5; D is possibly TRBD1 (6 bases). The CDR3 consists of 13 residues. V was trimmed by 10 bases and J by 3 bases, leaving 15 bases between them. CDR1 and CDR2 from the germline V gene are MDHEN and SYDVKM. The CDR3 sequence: CATQPGQKETQYF. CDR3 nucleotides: TGTGCCACCCAACCGGGACAAAAAGAGACCCAGTACTTC.

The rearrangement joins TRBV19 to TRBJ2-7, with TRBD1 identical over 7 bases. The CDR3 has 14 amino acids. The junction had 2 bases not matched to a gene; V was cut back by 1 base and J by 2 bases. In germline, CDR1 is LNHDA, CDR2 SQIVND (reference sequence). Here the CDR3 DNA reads TGTGCCAGTAGTATAGTAGGGGGCGCCTACGAGCAGTACTTC. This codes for CASSIVGGAYEQYF.